Below, 5 T cell receptor beta chains from the same sample are listed, as sequenced in a study. TCRdb redid the calling of the 5' RACE reads with MiXCR, one entry per CDR3 protein. This sample has 45,000 to 60,000 distinct CDR3 sequences; approximately 24% occur once, and the top ten carry roughly 3%. Sample: tumor-infiltrating naive CD4+ T cells sorted from the breast tumor. Subset specified: naive CD4+ T cells, CD4+CD45RA+CD25-. The receptor source for this set is a female donor with breast cancer.

The chain employs TRBV28 and TRBJ2-7, with a weak D call TRBD2 (5 bases). Germline V lookup: CDR1 MDHEN, CDR2 SYDVKM. Trimming left V 2 bases short and J 0 bases short, with 11 bases between. The length of the CDR3 is 15 residues. The CDR3 sequence is CASSLRRVFSYEQYF. The CDR3 bases are TGTGCCAGCAGTTTAAGGCGGGTTTTCTCCTACGAGCAGTACTTC. The full variable domain, rest sourced from reference TRBV28 and TRBJ2-7, is DVKVTQSSRYLVKRTGEKVFLECVQDMDHENMFWYRQDPGLGLRLIYFSYDVKMKEKGDIPEGYSVSREKKERFSLILESASTNQTSMYLCASSLRRVFSYEQYFGPGTRLTVT.

This clonotype was seen only a few times. The chain uses TRBV19 and TRBJ1-6; D is undetermined. V was clipped by 7 bases and J by 7 bases, with 17 bases between them. The CDR3 extends over 15 amino acids. Germline CDR1 LNHDA, CDR2 SQIVND (reference sequence). CDR3 residues: CASKISPPGNSPLHF. The CDR3 region has the DNA TGTGCCAGTAAAATCTCGCCACCGGGCAATTCACCCCTCCACTTT.

This clonotype was counted many times. This sequence joins TRBV5-1 and TRBJ2-2; D may be TRBD2 (5 bases). Trimming took off 3 bases at V and 6 bases at J, with 12 bases between the two ends. The germline gives CDR1 SGHRS, CDR2 YFSETQ. CDR3 length: 14 amino acids. CDR3 nucleotides: TGCGCCAGCAGCTCAGGCCTAGCCGCCGGGGAGCTGTTTTTT. Translation: CASSSGLAAGELFF. The variable domain in full, completed from reference TRBV5-1 and TRBJ2-2, reads KAGVTQTPRYLIKTRGQQVTLSCSPISGHRSVSWYQQTPGQGLQFLFEYFSETQRNKGNFPGRFSGRQFSNSRSEMNVSTLELGDSALYLCASSSGLAAGELFFGEGSRLTVL.

This clonotype was counted a few times. The gene calls are TRBV27 and TRBJ1-2, with a tentative D call TRBD1 (6 bases). The CDR3 has 13 amino acids. Between the trimmed V and J ends, which lost 5 bases and 7 bases, there was a span of 14 bases. In germline, CDR1 is MNHEY, CDR2 SMNVEV (reference sequence). The CDR3 DNA reads TGTGCCAGCAGTGACTCAGGGGTCGGTGGCTACACCTTC. Its translation is CASSDSGVGGYTF.

This clonotype was counted only a few times. The CDR3 sequence is CSARASGEDGYTF. The CDR3 DNA follows: TGCAGTGCTAGGGCGTCAGGGGAGGATGGCTACACCTTC. This chain links TRBV20-1 with TRBJ1-2; D is possibly TRBD1 (6 bases). Germline CDR1 DFQATT, CDR2 SNEGSKA (reference sequence). The CDR3 has 13 amino acids. V was pared by 3 bases and J by 6 bases, with 14 bases between.